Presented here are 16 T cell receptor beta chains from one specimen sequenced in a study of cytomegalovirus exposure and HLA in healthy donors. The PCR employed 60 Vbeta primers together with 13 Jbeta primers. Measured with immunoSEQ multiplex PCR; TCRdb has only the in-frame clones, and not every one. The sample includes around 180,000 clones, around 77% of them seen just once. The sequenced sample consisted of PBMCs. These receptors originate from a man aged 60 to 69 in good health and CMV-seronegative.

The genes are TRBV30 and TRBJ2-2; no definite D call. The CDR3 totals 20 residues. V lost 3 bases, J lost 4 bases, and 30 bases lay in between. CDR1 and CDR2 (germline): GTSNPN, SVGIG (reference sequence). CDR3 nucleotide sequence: TGTGCCTGGAGGGTTACGAGGCTCGCACCACGGTTGTCGAGCACCGGGGAGCTGTTTTTT. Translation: CAWRVTRLAPRLSSTGELFF.

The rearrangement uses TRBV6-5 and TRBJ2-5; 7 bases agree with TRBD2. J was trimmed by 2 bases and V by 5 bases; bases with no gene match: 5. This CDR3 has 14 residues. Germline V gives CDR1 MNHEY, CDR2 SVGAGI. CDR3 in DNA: TGTGCCAGCAGTACGTGGGGGGGACAAGAGACCCAGTACTTC. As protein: CASSTWGGQETQYF.

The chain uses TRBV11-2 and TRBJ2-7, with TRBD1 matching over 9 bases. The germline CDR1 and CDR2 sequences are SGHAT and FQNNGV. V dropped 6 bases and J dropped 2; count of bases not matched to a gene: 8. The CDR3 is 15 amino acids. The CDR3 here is CASSQGQGTTYEQYF. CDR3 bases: TGTGCCAGCAGTCAGGGACAGGGTACCACCTACGAGCAGTACTTC.

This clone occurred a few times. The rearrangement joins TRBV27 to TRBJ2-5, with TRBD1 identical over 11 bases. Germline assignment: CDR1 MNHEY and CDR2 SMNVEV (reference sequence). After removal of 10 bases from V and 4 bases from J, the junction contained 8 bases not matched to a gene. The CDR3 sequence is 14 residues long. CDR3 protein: CATQDRGHRETQYF. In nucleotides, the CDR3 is TGTGCCACCCAGGACAGGGGGCATCGAGAGACCCAGTACTTC.

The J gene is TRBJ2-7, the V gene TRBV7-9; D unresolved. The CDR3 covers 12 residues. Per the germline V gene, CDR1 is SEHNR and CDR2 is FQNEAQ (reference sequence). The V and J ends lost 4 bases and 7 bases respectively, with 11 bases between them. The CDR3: CASSSDNREQYF. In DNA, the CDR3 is TGTGCCAGCAGCTCAGACAATCGGGAGCAGTACTTC.

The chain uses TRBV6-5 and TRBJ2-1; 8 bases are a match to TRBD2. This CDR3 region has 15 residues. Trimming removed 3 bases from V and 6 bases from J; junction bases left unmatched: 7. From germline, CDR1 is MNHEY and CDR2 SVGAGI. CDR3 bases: TGTGCCAGCAGTTATGGGGTAGCGGGGCGCAATGAGCAGTTCTTC. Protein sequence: CASSYGVAGRNEQFF.

The CDR3 DNA follows: TGTGCCAGCAGCTTTTCTAGGTCAGGGGGCGGCGATGGCTACACCTTC. Translated: CASSFSRSGGGDGYTF. The chain carries TRBV7-9 and TRBJ1-2; 8 bases line up with TRBD1. The CDR3 length is 16 residues. CDR1 SEHNR and CDR2 FQNEAQ come from the germline V gene (reference sequence). Trimming cost V 3 bases and J 6 bases; bases outside gene matches: 12. Looking up the rest from reference TRBV7-9 and TRBJ1-2 gives the full variable domain: DTGVSQNPRHKITKRGQNVTFRCDPISEHNRLYWYRQTLGQGPEFLTYFQNEAQLEKSRLLSDRFSAERPKGSFSTLEIQRTEQGDSAMYLCASSFSRSGGGDGYTFGSGTRLTVV.

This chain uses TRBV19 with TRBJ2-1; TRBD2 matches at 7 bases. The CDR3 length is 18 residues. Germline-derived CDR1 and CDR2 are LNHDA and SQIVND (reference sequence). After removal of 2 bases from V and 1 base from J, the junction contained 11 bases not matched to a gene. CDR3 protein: CASSILSGGSGSYNEQFF. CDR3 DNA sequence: TGTGCCAGTAGTATATTGTCTGGGGGTAGCGGGTCCTACAATGAGCAGTTCTTC. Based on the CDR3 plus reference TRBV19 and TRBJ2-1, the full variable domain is DGGITQSPKYLFRKEGQNVTLSCEQNLNHDAMYWYRQDPGQGLRLIYYSQIVNDFQKGDIAEGYSVSREKKESFPLTVTSAQKNPTAFYLCASSILSGGSGSYNEQFFGPGTRLTVL.

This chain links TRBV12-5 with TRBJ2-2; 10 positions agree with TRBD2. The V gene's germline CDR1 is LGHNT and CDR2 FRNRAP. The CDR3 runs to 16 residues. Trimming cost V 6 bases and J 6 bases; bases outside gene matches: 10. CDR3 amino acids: CASGRAGGLMAGELFF. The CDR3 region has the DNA TGTGCTAGTGGCCGAGCGGGGGGGCTTATGGCCGGGGAGCTGTTTTTT. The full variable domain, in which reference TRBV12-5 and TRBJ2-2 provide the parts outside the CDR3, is DARVTQTPRHKVTEMGQEVTMRCQPILGHNTVFWYRQTMMQGLELLAYFRNRAPLDDSGMPKDRFSAEMPDATLATLKIQPSEPRDSAVYFCASGRAGGLMAGELFFGEGSRLTVL.

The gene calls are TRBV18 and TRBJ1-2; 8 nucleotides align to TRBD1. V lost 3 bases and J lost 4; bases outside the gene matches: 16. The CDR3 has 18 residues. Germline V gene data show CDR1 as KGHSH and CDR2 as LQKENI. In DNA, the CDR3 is TGTGCCAGCTCACCCACTGCCTCGGTGCAGGGGGCATCCTATGGCTACACCTTC. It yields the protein CASSPTASVQGASYGYTF.

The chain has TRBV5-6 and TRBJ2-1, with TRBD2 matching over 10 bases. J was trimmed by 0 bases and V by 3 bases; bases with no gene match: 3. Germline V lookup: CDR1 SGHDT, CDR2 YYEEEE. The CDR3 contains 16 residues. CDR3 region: CASSSLAGGSYNEQFF. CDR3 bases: TGTGCCAGCAGCTCCTTAGCGGGGGGCTCCTACAATGAGCAGTTCTTC.

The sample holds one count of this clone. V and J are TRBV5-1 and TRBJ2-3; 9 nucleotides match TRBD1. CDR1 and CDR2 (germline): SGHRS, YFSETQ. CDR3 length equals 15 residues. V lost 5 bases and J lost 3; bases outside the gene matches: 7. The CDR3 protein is CASRRSGQGTDTQYF. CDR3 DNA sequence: TGCGCCAGCAGGAGGTCCGGACAGGGGACAGATACGCAGTATTTT. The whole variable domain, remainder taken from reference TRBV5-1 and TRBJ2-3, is KAGVTQTPRYLIKTRGQQVTLSCSPISGHRSVSWYQQTPGQGLQFLFEYFSETQRNKGNFPGRFSGRQFSNSRSEMNVSTLELGDSALYLCASRRSGQGTDTQYFGPGTRLTVL.

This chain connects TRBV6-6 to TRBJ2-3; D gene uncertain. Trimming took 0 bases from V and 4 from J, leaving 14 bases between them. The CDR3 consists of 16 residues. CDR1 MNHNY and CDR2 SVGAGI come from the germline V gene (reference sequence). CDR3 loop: CASSYSAVYTADTQYF. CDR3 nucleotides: TGTGCCAGCAGTTACTCTGCCGTATACACCGCAGATACGCAGTATTTT.

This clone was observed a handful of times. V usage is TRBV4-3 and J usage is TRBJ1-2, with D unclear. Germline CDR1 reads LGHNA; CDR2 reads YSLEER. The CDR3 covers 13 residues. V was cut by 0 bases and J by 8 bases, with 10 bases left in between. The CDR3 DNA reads TGCGCCAGCAGCCAAGATAGGAGGGCCGGCTACACCTTC. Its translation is CASSQDRRAGYTF.

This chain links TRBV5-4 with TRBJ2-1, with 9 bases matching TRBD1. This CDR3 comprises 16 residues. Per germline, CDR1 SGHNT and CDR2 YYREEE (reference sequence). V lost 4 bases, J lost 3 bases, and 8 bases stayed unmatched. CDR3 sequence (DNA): TGTGCCAGCAGCGGATTCCGGGACAGGGTCTACAATGAGCAGTTCTTC. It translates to CASSGFRDRVYNEQFF.

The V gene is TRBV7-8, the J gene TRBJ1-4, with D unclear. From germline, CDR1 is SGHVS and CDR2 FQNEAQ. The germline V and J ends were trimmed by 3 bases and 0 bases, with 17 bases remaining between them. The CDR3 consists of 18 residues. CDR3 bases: TGTGCCAGCAGCTTCCTCCCGAGCCAGCGTGCAACTAATGAAAAACTGTTTTTT. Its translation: CASSFLPSQRATNEKLFF.